The 2 T cell receptor beta chains below come from one sample, sequenced in a study of T cell changes during pregnancy in multiple sclerosis. Repertoires were generated with immunoSEQ multiplex PCR, while TCRdb's copy carries only in-frame clones and drops some. In the table there are about 71,000 clones, around 94% of which are singletons. The sequences come from peripheral blood, collected in the third trimester of pregnancy. These receptors all stem from a female donor with multiple sclerosis, enrolled in a pregnancy study.

The chain couples TRBV10-3 to TRBJ2-2; a weak D match, TRBD1 (6 bases). Trimming left V 8 bases short and J 8 bases short, with 15 bases between. Germline V gene lookup returns CDR1 ENHRY and CDR2 SYGVKD. The CDR3 extends over 13 amino acids. CDR3 in amino acids: CAIPGVLGGELFF. CDR3 bases: TGTGCCATCCCAGGGGTATTGGGAGGGGAGCTGTTTTTT.

The CDR3 bases are TGTGCCTGGACCCAACAAACGGGACAGGGACGGTACTTC. This gives the protein CAWTQQTGQGRYF. V is TRBV30 and J is TRBJ2-7; 9 nucleotides line up with TRBD1. The J segment lost 12 bases and the V segment lost 4 bases, leaving 13 bases of the junction unmatched. Germline V lookup: CDR1 GTSNPN, CDR2 SVGIG (reference sequence). CDR3 length equals 13 residues.